The T cell receptor beta chain under discussion was sequenced for a study of blood T cell repertoires in COVID-19. Overall study: Sources were T cells, B-cell-depleted T cells, or PBMCs; the material itself was cDNA or gDNA.

Germline values: CDR1 SGHTA, CDR2 FQGTGA. V gave up 2 bases and J gave up 7 bases; unmatched junction bases: 6. CDR3 length equals 15 residues. This clone was seen at least ten times. TCRdb keeps only in-frame clones here, not all; method: immunoSEQ multiplex PCR. The table has a few hundred thousand clones, 86% seen once. The sequence derives from a young man with active or convalescent COVID-19. The rearrangement links TRBV7-3 to TRBJ2-1; 9 nucleotides align to TRBD1. The specimen was peripheral blood. DNA for the CDR3: TGTGCCAGCAGCTTATCACAGGGGGCATTAAATGAGCAGTTCTTC. It codes for CASSLSQGALNEQFF.